Listed below are T cell receptor beta chains from one sample, sequenced in a study of shared clonotypes between healthy human individuals. Data came from immunoSEQ multiplex PCR; TCRdb stores just in-frame clones and leaves some out. This sample carries more than 2 million clones, roughly 95% of them seen once, and the ten largest clones take approximately 1.7%. Sequencing input: naive CD8+ T cells from PBMCs. These receptors all stem from a man aged 18 to 30 in good health. Some clones in this sample may be carry-over from other donors' samples. Both conserved end residues are part of each CDR3. D genes are given only for firm matches. Some rows have no size entry. The others give once, few or many, or a class for an expanded clone.

V gene	J gene	D gene	clone size	CDR3 DNA	CDR3 protein
TRBV30	TRBJ2-7	-	-	TGTGCCTGGAGTGAGGTATACGAGCAGTACTTC	CAWSEVYEQYF
TRBV2	TRBJ2-7	-	-	TGTGCCAGCAGCTGGACGGGTCCCTACGAGCAGTACTTC	CASSWTGPYEQYF
TRBV5-4	TRBJ2-5	TRBD2	-	TGTGCCAGCAGCGTCACTAGCGGGAGAGGGTATTCGGGAGAGACCCAGTACTTC	CASSVTSGRGYSGETQYF
TRBV27	TRBJ2-5	TRBD2	-	TGTGCCAGCACCGAGCGGGAGGGCTCTGGTGAGACCCAGTACTTC	CASTEREGSGETQYF
TRBV2	TRBJ2-7	-	-	TGTGCCAGCAGTGAACCCAGTGGGGCTCGTAGCGAGCAGTACTTC	CASSEPSGARSEQYF
TRBV6-4	TRBJ2-2	-	-	TGTGCCAGCAGTGACTCGGCCGGGGAGCTGTTTTTT	CASSDSAGELFF
TRBV5-1	TRBJ2-1	-	-	TGCGCCAGCAGCCTCACCGGACATTACAATGAGCAGTTCTTC	CASSLTGHYNEQFF
TRBV9	TRBJ2-5	-	-	TGTGCCAGCGGTGCGGGTGGGCGGGGAGAGACCCAGTACTTC	CASGAGGRGETQYF
TRBV2	TRBJ1-1	-	-	TGTGCCAGCAGTGAAACCATGAACACTGAAGCTTTCTTT	CASSETMNTEAFF
TRBV13	TRBJ1-2	-	-	TGTGCCAGCAGCTTAGGAAACGCAGGGAGGGGCTACACCTTC	CASSLGNAGRGYTF
TRBV9	TRBJ2-6	-	once	TGTGCCAGCAGCGTGGCAACGTCTGGGGCCAACGTCCTGACTTTC	CASSVATSGANVLTF
TRBV30	TRBJ2-3	TRBD1	-	TGTGCCTCGAACCCGACAGGGGGGCCTGATACGCAGTATTTT	CASNPTGGPDTQYF
TRBV7-9	TRBJ2-7	TRBD1	-	TGTGCCAGCAGCTTAGCTATTGTGGGACAGGGTGACGAGCAGTACTTC	CASSLAIVGQGDEQYF
TRBV28	TRBJ1-1	-	-	TGTGCCAGCAGTGCCCTACAAATGCCCGATGAAGCTTTCTTT	CASSALQMPDEAFF
TRBV6-5	TRBJ2-3	-	-	TGTGCCAGCAGTTACTCAGCCTGGATCCCCACAGATACGCAGTATTTT	CASSYSAWIPTDTQYF
TRBV2	TRBJ2-7	TRBD1	-	TGTGCCAGCAGTGAATCCGGACAGGGGTGGGGCGAGCAGTACTTC	CASSESGQGWGEQYF
TRBV11-2	TRBJ2-1	-	-	TGTGCCAGCAGCTTTGAGACCCACAATGAGCAGTTCTTC	CASSFETHNEQFF
TRBV27	TRBJ1-2	-	-	TGTGCCAGCACTGACCGTTTGGACTATGGCTACACCTTC	CASTDRLDYGYTF
TRBV6-5	TRBJ2-7	TRBD2	-	TGTGCCAGCACCAGCGGGACCTCCTACGAGCAGTACTTC	CASTSGTSYEQYF
TRBV20-1	TRBJ1-1	-	few	TGCAGTTGGGGGCGAAACACTGAAGCTTTCTTT	CSWGRNTEAFF
TRBV19	TRBJ2-1	TRBD2	-	TGTGCCAGTGGCGGGCGGGAGGAAACCTACAATGAGCAGTTCTTC	CASGGREETYNEQFF
TRBV5-6	TRBJ1-1	-	few	TGTGCCAGCAGCTTTTCAGCGGTGACTGAAGCTTTCTTT	CASSFSAVTEAFF
TRBV6-1	TRBJ2-7	-	-	TGTGCCAGCCTTCCTCACTCCTCCTTCTACGAGCAGTACTTC	CASLPHSSFYEQYF
TRBV11-2	TRBJ1-1	TRBD1	-	TGTGCCAGCTCCACCAGGGGGGATGCTTTCTTT	CASSTRGDAFF
TRBV4-3	TRBJ2-1	TRBD2	-	TGCGCCAGCAGCCAGAGACTAGCGGGAGCACACAATGAGCAGTTCTTC	CASSQRLAGAHNEQFF
TRBV7-6	TRBJ2-5	TRBD2	-	TGTGCCAGCAGCTGGACTAGCGGGGGACAAGAGACCCAGTACTTC	CASSWTSGGQETQYF
TRBV25-1	TRBJ1-4	-	-	TGTGCCAGCCATACGGGGGGTAATGAAAAACTGTTTTTT	CASHTGGNEKLFF
TRBV10-3	TRBJ2-1	TRBD2	-	TGTGCCATCGGTAGCGGGAGAGGTGGCAATGAGCAGTTCTTC	CAIGSGRGGNEQFF
TRBV27	TRBJ2-7	-	-	TGTGCCAGCACCCCAAGCATGGCAGCTTCAACTTACGAGCAGTACTTC	CASTPSMAASTYEQYF
TRBV27	TRBJ2-3	-	-	TGTGCCAGCAGTTTATATACTAGCCGTAGCACAGATACGCAGTATTTT	CASSLYTSRSTDTQYF
TRBV7-8	TRBJ2-7	TRBD2	-	TGTGCCAGCAGCTTATATGGTAGCGGGAGTACGAACGAGCAGTACTTC	CASSLYGSGSTNEQYF
TRBV5-5	TRBJ2-3	TRBD1	-	TGTGCCAGCAGCCAGGACAGGGGGCGCCCAGATACGCAGTATTTT	CASSQDRGRPDTQYF
TRBV11-3	TRBJ1-1	-	few	TGTGCCAGCAGCTTAGGTTTGAACACTGAAGCTTTCTTT	CASSLGLNTEAFF
TRBV9	TRBJ1-1	-	-	TGTGCCAGCAGCGCCAGTGGCACAAACACTGAAGCTTTCTTT	CASSASGTNTEAFF
TRBV28	TRBJ1-1	-	-	TGTGCCAGCACCCTTTCCGGGGGCTCTGAAGCTTTCTTT	CASTLSGGSEAFF
TRBV7-6	TRBJ1-1	TRBD1	once	TGTGCCAGCAGCTTAGCAGGGGGCAACACTGAAGCTTTCTTT	CASSLAGGNTEAFF
TRBV5-1	TRBJ1-3	-	-	TGCGCCAGCAGCCGTACTCTTGGAAACACCATATATTTT	CASSRTLGNTIYF
TRBV7-8	TRBJ2-7	-	-	TGTGCCAGCAGTTACGACTCCTACTACGAGCAGTACTTC	CASSYDSYYEQYF
TRBV4-3	TRBJ2-6	-	-	TGCGCCAGCAGCCAATCCACGGGACGGGGCTCTGGGGCCAACGTCCTGACTTTC	CASSQSTGRGSGANVLTF